This record looks at one T cell receptor (beta chain) sequence and its context. At one end the junction does not follow the germline gene, possibly because of a read error. Primers for the PCR totalled 60 Vbeta and 13 Jbeta. TCRdb's table, derived via immunoSEQ multiplex PCR, lists solely in-frame clones and lacks some. The table has roughly 72,000 clones, roughly three quarters seen once. The CDR3 has 12 amino acids. Germline V gene sequence: CDR1 SGHTA, CDR2 FQGNSA. The data derive from a study of cytomegalovirus exposure and HLA in healthy donors. The sequence was collected from a woman in her thirties or forties in good health and CMV-seropositive. This rearrangement joins TRBV7-2 to TRBJ1-2, with TRBD1 matching over 7 bases. Sequenced material: PBMCs. The CDR3 nucleotides are TGTGCCAGCAGATCAACTCGGGACAGTCCTTTCTTC. Encoded protein: CASRSTRDSPFF.